A single sample is the source of the 28 T cell receptor beta chains below, sequenced in a study of T cells in Graves' hyperthyroidism and ophthalmopathy. RNA transcripts served as the template for amplifying TCR beta CDR3 regions. First-round RT-PCR targeting the TCR CDR3 was performed with the HTBI primer set. TCRdb analysed the multiplex PCR reads with MiXCR anew, one entry per CDR3 protein. This table holds about 640,000 distinct CDR3 sequences, around 21% found once. Sample: blood. These receptors were obtained from a man between 25 and 39 years old with Graves' ophthalmopathy.

In this sample, this clonotype turned up many times. The gene calls are TRBV3-1 and TRBJ1-5; D may be TRBD1 (5 bases). Trimming removed 3 bases from V and 0 bases from J, with 6 bases in between. Germline CDR1 LGHDT, CDR2 YNNKEL (reference sequence). The CDR3 runs to 14 residues. The CDR3 loop is CASSQTVSNQPQHF. The DNA of the CDR3 is TGTGCCAGCAGCCAGACAGTTAGCAATCAGCCCCAGCATTTT.

On this clonotype itself: A much larger clone differs from this one at a single base, so this may be a read error. This chain links TRBV2 with TRBJ2-1; D possibly corresponds to TRBD2 (6 bases). The CDR3 contains 15 residues. CDR1 is SNHLY, CDR2 FYNNEI, per germline. Trimming pared 5 bases from V and 4 bases from J, leaving 15 bases between. This CDR3 reads CASSMGDGRYNEQFF. DNA for the CDR3: TGTGCCAGCAGTATGGGGGACGGGAGATACAATGAGCAGTTCTTC.

This sequence joins TRBV6-6 and TRBJ2-7; D possibly matches TRBD1 or TRBD2 (5 bases each). V was trimmed by 0 bases and J by 0 bases, leaving 9 bases between them. This CDR3 region has 15 residues. Germline CDR1 and CDR2: MNHNY and SVGAGI (reference sequence). The CDR3 region has the DNA TGTGCCAGCAGTTACTCGGGACCGAGCTCCTACGAGCAGTACTTC. It encodes CASSYSGPSSYEQYF.

V usage is TRBV7-9 and J usage is TRBJ1-6; D remains unclear. This CDR3 spans 14 amino acids. Germline V CDR1 and CDR2: SEHNR, FQNEAQ (reference sequence). Trimming cost V 6 bases and J 4 bases, with 10 bases left between them. The CDR3 loop is CASRTEMYNSPLHF. The CDR3 nucleotides read TGTGCCAGCAGAACAGAAATGTATAATTCACCCCTCCACTTT.

This clonotype was counted many times. This chain links TRBV28 with TRBJ2-7; D possibly corresponds to TRBD1 (5 bases). The ends were cut back, 6 bases at V and 4 bases at J, with 10 bases in the middle. There are 12 residues in the CDR3. Germline V gives CDR1 MDHEN, CDR2 SYDVKM. The CDR3 DNA is TGTGCCAGCAGCTTTGCAGGGTACGAGCAGTACTTC. Encoded protein: CASSFAGYEQYF. The full variable domain, rest sourced from reference TRBV28 and TRBJ2-7, is DVKVTQSSRYLVKRTGEKVFLECVQDMDHENMFWYRQDPGLGLRLIYFSYDVKMKEKGDIPEGYSVSREKKERFSLILESASTNQTSMYLCASSFAGYEQYFGPGTRLTVT.

As for this clonotype: This clone may be a read error of a much larger clone one base away. J is TRBJ2-7 and V is TRBV5-5; 13 positions agree with TRBD2. The J segment lost 3 bases and the V segment lost 0 bases, leaving 3 bases of the junction unmatched. The CDR3 spans 16 residues. CDR1 is SGHKS and CDR2 is YYEKEE in the germline V gene (reference sequence). In nucleotides, the CDR3 is TGTGCCAGCAGCTTGGGGACTAGCGGGAGATACTACGAGCAGTACTTC. Encoded protein: CASSLGTSGRYYEQYF.

This chain joins TRBV20-1 and TRBJ1-3, with 7 bases that match TRBD1. After removal of 5 bases from V and 2 bases from J, the junction contained 9 bases not matched to a gene. CDR1 and CDR2 from the germline V gene are DFQATT and SNEGSKA (reference sequence). The CDR3 runs to 15 residues. CDR3 in amino acids: CSAFMTGPAGNTIYF. The CDR3 DNA is TGCAGTGCTTTTATGACAGGGCCTGCTGGAAACACCATATATTTT.

This clonotype was detected a few times. V usage is TRBV20-1 and J usage is TRBJ2-7, with 11 bases matching TRBD1. Germline V gene sequence: CDR1 DFQATT, CDR2 SNEGSKA (reference sequence). This CDR3 region has 16 residues. Trimming at V came to 6 bases and at J to 5 bases, leaving 15 bases not matched to a gene. The DNA for the CDR3 is TGCAGTGCCAACTCACGGGACAGGGGGGTCCGGGACGAGCAGTACTTC. Its protein product is CSANSRDRGVRDEQYF.

V and J are TRBV27 and TRBJ2-7; 9 bases line up with TRBD1. Germline V gene sequence: CDR1 MNHEY, CDR2 SMNVEV (reference sequence). This CDR3 comprises 15 residues. With 6 bases clipped from V and 4 bases from J, the junction kept 10 bases outside the gene matches. CDR3 amino acids: CASSRTGTGLYEQYF. The CDR3 DNA reads TGTGCCAGCAGCCGGACCGGGACAGGGTTATACGAGCAGTACTTC.

This clonotype was seen many times. The chain couples TRBV28 to TRBJ2-5; the D is unclear. CDR1 is MDHEN and CDR2 is SYDVKM in the germline V gene. This CDR3 is built from 14 residues. Trimming stripped 4 bases from V and 0 bases from J, with 9 bases between. Here the CDR3 reads CASSSLQYQETQYF. CDR3 sequence (DNA): TGTGCCAGCAGTTCCCTCCAGTACCAAGAGACCCAGTACTTC.

This clonotype was detected ten times or more. The chain combines TRBV10-2 with TRBJ2-7, with 8 bases fitting TRBD2. There are 14 residues in the CDR3. Trimming cost V 5 bases and J 3 bases; bases outside gene matches: 6. The germline CDR1 and CDR2 sequences are WSHSY and SAAADI. This CDR3 reads CASSTAGGVYEQYF. In DNA form, the CDR3 reads TGCGCCAGCAGTACGGCGGGAGGCGTCTACGAGCAGTACTTC.

There are many counts of this clonotype. J is TRBJ2-2 and V is TRBV12-3 or TRBV12-4; 8 bases agree with TRBD1. CDR3 length equals 14 residues. Trimming removed 3 bases from V and 6 bases from J; junction bases left unmatched: 3. CDR3 amino acids: CASSFQGAAGELFF. CDR3 nucleotide sequence: TGTGCCAGCAGTTTCCAGGGGGCGGCCGGGGAGCTGTTTTTT.

The table lists this clonotype with many counts. The chain uses TRBV3-1 and TRBJ1-2; D gene ambiguous. The CDR3 is 13 amino acids. CDR1 LGHDT and CDR2 YNNKEL come from the germline V gene (reference sequence). The V end lost 1 base, the J end lost 3 bases, and 6 bases lay between the germline ends. Here the CDR3 reads CASSQAGHYGYTF. CDR3 bases: TGTGCCAGCAGCCAAGCCGGACACTATGGCTACACCTTC.

This clonotype has more than one count but fewer than ten. CDR3 DNA: TGTGCCAGCACCCAGGGCGTCTCGGGGGGGGATACGCAGTATTTT. It is translated as CASTQGVSGGDTQYF. V and J are TRBV28 and TRBJ2-3; 8 positions agree with TRBD2. The CDR3 is 15 residues long. Germline CDR1 and CDR2: MDHEN and SYDVKM. Losses at the gene ends were 7 bases for V and 6 bases for J; bases not matched to a gene: 12.

This clonotype was picked up many times. The chain carries TRBV2 and TRBJ1-5; 7 bases are a match to TRBD1. The CDR3 contains 16 residues. V was pared by 3 bases and J by 8 bases, with 13 bases of the junction left unmatched. Germline CDR1 SNHLY, CDR2 FYNNEI. As DNA, the CDR3 is TGTGCCAGCAGTGACTTGGGAGGGACAGCGACTAAGCCCCAGCATTTT. It codes for CASSDLGGTATKPQHF. The full variable domain, completed using reference TRBV2 and TRBJ1-5, is EPEVTQTPSHQVTQMGQEVILRCVPISNHLYFYWYRQILGQKVEFLVSFYNNEISEKSEIFDDQFSVERPDGSNFTLKIRSTKLEDSAMYFCASSDLGGTATKPQHFGDGTRLSIL.

This clonotype was detected many times. The chain recombines TRBV5-1 with TRBJ2-1; D perhaps matches TRBD1 (6 bases). Trimming removed 2 bases from V and 1 base from J, with 19 bases in between. The CDR3 runs 18 residues. Germline V lookup: CDR1 SGHRS, CDR2 YFSETQ. The CDR3 nucleotides are TGCGCCAGCAGCTTCTTGCCTTTAAGGGACACATCCTACAATGAGCAGTTCTTC. It translates to CASSFLPLRDTSYNEQFF.

This chain connects TRBV5-1 to TRBJ2-4; 7 bases agree with TRBD1. Trimming cost V 4 bases and J 6 bases; bases outside gene matches: 7. The CDR3 is made up of 14 amino acids. Germline V gene data show CDR1 as SGHRS and CDR2 as YFSETQ. CDR3 nucleotides: TGCGCCAGCAGCCCTACCCGGGACAGAAACATTCAGTACTTC. It encodes CASSPTRDRNIQYF. Supplemented by reference TRBV5-1 and TRBJ2-4, the full variable domain reads KAGVTQTPRYLIKTRGQQVTLSCSPISGHRSVSWYQQTPGQGLQFLFEYFSETQRNKGNFPGRFSGRQFSNSRSEMNVSTLELGDSALYLCASSPTRDRNIQYFGAGTRLSVL.

This clonotype was detected a few times. The V and J genes are TRBV29-1 and TRBJ2-1, with D possibly TRBD1 on 5 matching bases. The CDR3 length is 14 residues. The V gene's germline CDR1 is SQVTM and CDR2 ANQGSEA. Trimming pared 6 bases from V and 0 bases from J, leaving 12 bases between. CDR3 residues: CSVRQRSSYNEQFF. The CDR3 region has the DNA TGCAGCGTAAGACAGAGAAGCTCCTACAATGAGCAGTTCTTC.

The rearrangement links TRBV7-9 to TRBJ1-4; 7 bases align to TRBD1. This CDR3 is 15 amino acids long. Germline-derived CDR1 and CDR2 are SEHNR and FQNEAQ (reference sequence). Germline trimming cut 5 bases from V and 5 bases from J; bases unmatched to any gene: 8. CDR3 loop: CASSPGDRGNEKLFF. In DNA form, the CDR3 reads TGTGCCAGCAGCCCTGGGGACAGAGGAAATGAAAAACTGTTTTTT.

This clonotype has just a few counts. The rearrangement joins TRBV7-9 to TRBJ1-2; D uncertain. V lost 4 bases, J lost 3 bases, and 15 bases lay in between. The germline V gene has CDR1 SEHNR and CDR2 FQNEAQ (reference sequence). CDR3 length: 15 amino acids. The CDR3 region has the DNA TGTGCCAGCAGCTCGACTGCGGCGGGCGACTATGGCTACACCTTC. Translating it yields CASSSTAAGDYGYTF.

This clonotype showed up just a few times. V is TRBV27 and J is TRBJ2-1; D gene unclear. Trimming stripped 5 bases from V and 0 bases from J, with 11 bases between. Per germline, CDR1 MNHEY and CDR2 SMNVEV (reference sequence). The CDR3 runs to 15 residues. CDR3 nucleotide sequence: TGTGCCAGCAGTCCCGAACGGAGCTCCTACAATGAGCAGTTCTTC. It yields the protein CASSPERSSYNEQFF.

This clonotype was observed a handful of times. The V and J genes are TRBV30 and TRBJ2-2, with D maybe TRBD2 (7 bases). The germline gives CDR1 GTSNPN, CDR2 SVGIG (reference sequence). The CDR3 totals 14 residues. V was clipped by 4 bases and J by 6 bases, with 15 bases between them. CDR3 DNA: TGTGCCTGGACTAACCACGGGGGGCCCGGGGAGCTGTTTTTT. Protein sequence: CAWTNHGGPGELFF.

This clonotype was found a few times. The chain recombines TRBV28 with TRBJ2-3; D possibly matches TRBD1 or TRBD2 (5 bases each). Per germline, CDR1 MDHEN and CDR2 SYDVKM. The CDR3 has 21 amino acids. V lost 4 bases to trimming and J lost 2 bases, with 31 bases between them. CDR3 in amino acids: CASSSTTPRDEPWRNTDTQYF. The CDR3 nucleotides are TGTGCCAGCAGTTCGACCACTCCTCGGGACGAACCATGGAGAAACACAGATACGCAGTATTTT.

This clonotype has just a few counts. This chain links TRBV5-1 with TRBJ1-2; tentative D call: TRBD1 (5 bases). V lost 4 bases to trimming and J lost 6 bases, with 13 bases between them. This CDR3 comprises 13 residues. CDR1 SGHRS and CDR2 YFSETQ come from the germline V gene. CDR3 DNA sequence: TGCGCCAGCAGCCCTAGACGGGGCGATGGCTACACCTTC. It specifies CASSPRRGDGYTF.

This chain joins TRBV4-1 and TRBJ2-7, with 7 positions matching TRBD1. J was trimmed by 2 bases and V by 3 bases; bases with no gene match: 7. The CDR3 runs to 15 residues. Germline V lookup: CDR1 MGHRA, CDR2 YSYEKL. CDR3 DNA: TGCGCCAGCAGCCAGCCGGGACAGAAACCCTACGAGCAGTACTTC. Encoded protein: CASSQPGQKPYEQYF.

The chain has TRBV29-1 and TRBJ1-2; TRBD1 agrees at 7 bases. V was clipped by 5 bases and J by 8 bases; unmatched bases: 5. Germline values: CDR1 SQVTM, CDR2 ANQGSEA. This CDR3 has 11 residues. For the CDR3, the DNA is TGCAGCGTTTGGGACAGTAAGGGCTACACCTTC. This gives the protein CSVWDSKGYTF.

The chain combines TRBV5-5 with TRBJ1-3; D perhaps matches TRBD1 (5 bases). V lost 3 bases to trimming and J lost 0 bases, with 13 bases between them. This CDR3 contains 16 residues. Germline-derived CDR1 and CDR2 are SGHKS and YYEKEE (reference sequence). The DNA for the CDR3 is TGTGCCAGCAGCTCCTCGGGGCAGCTCTCTGGAAACACCATATATTTT. Translated: CASSSSGQLSGNTIYF.

In this sample, this clonotype turned up a few times. The chain is built from TRBV6-5 and TRBJ1-5; TRBD1 is a possible D gene (5 bases). V was clipped by 2 bases and J by 7 bases, with 18 bases between them. The CDR3 runs 16 residues. Germline CDR1 reads MNHEY; CDR2 reads SVGAGI. The CDR3 DNA is TGTGCCAGCAGTTACGGTGTTATGGGGGTCGGGCAGCCCCAGCATTTT. This translates into CASSYGVMGVGQPQHF.